The entry below gives a single T cell receptor beta chain sequence along with its context. The antigen is unknown. Libraries were prepared by immunoSEQ multiplex PCR; TCRdb keeps only in-frame clonotypes and omits some of them. The table lists about 55,000 clones, approximately 90% of them singletons. The data originate from a study of CD4 T cells in relation to SARS-CoV-2 and coronaviruses. At the level of the study: The restricting HLA molecule for shared crossreactive spike epitopes was mapped. Broader study findings: Around 60% of donors had memory CD4+ clonotypes crossrecognizing SARS-CoV-2 and common cold coronavirus spike. Monoreactive clones expanded significantly more to SARS-CoV-2 than crossreactive clones did.

CD4+ T cells from unexposed donors were obtained before the COVID-19 pandemic (2011-2018). Deletions cut 0 bases from V and 2 bases from J, with 7 bases between. This CDR3 has 14 residues. CDR1 and CDR2 from the germline V gene are SGHVS and FQNEAQ. The V call is TRBV7-8, the J call TRBJ1-1; D not resolved. The sequenced material came from memory CD4+ T cells from PBMCs. The clonotype comes from a human donor in good health. The CDR3 loop is CASSLARRNTEAFF. DNA of the CDR3: TGTGCCAGCAGCTTAGCGCGACGTAACACTGAAGCTTTCTTT.